Below, 27 T cell receptor beta chains from the same sample are listed, as sequenced in a study of T cells in Graves' hyperthyroidism and ophthalmopathy. Researchers took RNA transcripts and amplified the TCR beta CDR3 regions from them. First-round RT-PCR of the TCR CDR3 relied on the HTBI primer set. TCRdb recomputed calls from the multiplex PCR reads with MiXCR, one row per CDR3 protein. In the table there are about 710,000 distinct CDR3 sequences, roughly 15% of which are singletons. The sequencing sample was made of blood. These receptors were obtained from a man younger than 35 with Graves' hyperthyroidism.

This clonotype was detected ten times or more. The V call is TRBV5-1, the J call TRBJ2-3; D is possibly TRBD2 (5 bases). CDR3 length equals 14 residues. The germline gives CDR1 SGHRS, CDR2 YFSETQ. The germline V and J ends were trimmed by 2 bases and 2 bases, with 9 bases remaining between them. This CDR3 is CASSFGEHTDTQYF. The CDR3 region has the DNA TGCGCCAGCAGCTTTGGGGAGCACACAGATACGCAGTATTTT.

This clonotype was picked up a small number of times. V is TRBV20-1 and J is TRBJ2-5, with 9 bases matching TRBD2. From germline, CDR1 is DFQATT and CDR2 SNEGSKA (reference sequence). V dropped 6 bases and J dropped 2; count of bases not matched to a gene: 10. The CDR3 is 15 residues long. CDR3 residues: CSAGRLAEIQETQYF. DNA of the CDR3: TGCAGTGCCGGCCGACTAGCGGAGATTCAAGAGACCCAGTACTTC.

This clonotype occurred a few times. This chain joins TRBV15 and TRBJ2-1; TRBD1 matches 10 bases. The CDR3 spans 16 residues. In germline, CDR1 is LNHNV, CDR2 YYDKDF (reference sequence). Trimming cost V 1 base and J 7 bases; bases outside gene matches: 7. The CDR3 DNA reads as TGTGCCACCAGCAGAGCCGTAAGGGGACAGGGGAATGAGCAGTTCTTC. Amino acid sequence: CATSRAVRGQGNEQFF.

This clonotype was picked up many times. V usage is TRBV20-1 and J usage is TRBJ2-1, with 10 bases aligning to TRBD2. The germline gives CDR1 DFQATT, CDR2 SNEGSKA (reference sequence). The trim removed 6 bases at V and 2 bases at J, leaving 4 bases unmatched. The CDR3 covers 14 residues. The DNA of the CDR3 is TGCAGTGCCATACTAGCGGGAACCTACAATGAGCAGTTCTTC. As protein: CSAILAGTYNEQFF.

In its sample, this clonotype was seen many times. V and J are TRBV24-1 and TRBJ2-7; D gene unclear. The germline gives CDR1 KGHDR, CDR2 SFDVKD. The CDR3 has 12 amino acids. Trimming shortened V by 5 bases and J by 5 bases, and 9 bases separated the two germline ends. CDR3 loop: CATSGPDHEQYF. CDR3 DNA: TGTGCCACCAGTGGCCCGGACCACGAGCAGTACTTC.

This clonotype came up many times. The rearrangement uses TRBV28 and TRBJ2-1; D may be TRBD1 or TRBD2 (6 bases each). The CDR3 has 15 residues. The germline CDR1 and CDR2 sequences are MDHEN and SYDVKM. Trimming removed 6 bases from V and 6 bases from J, with 18 bases in between. CDR3 region: CASSPRGVGGNEQFF. The DNA of the CDR3 is TGTGCCAGCAGCCCTAGGGGGGTTGGGGGCAATGAGCAGTTCTTC.

This clonotype was observed many times. The chain couples TRBV20-1 to TRBJ2-7; 8 nucleotides match TRBD1. CDR1 and CDR2 from the germline V gene are DFQATT and SNEGSKA (reference sequence). J was trimmed by 2 bases and V by 5 bases; bases with no gene match: 11. The CDR3 consists of 15 residues. The DNA of the CDR3 is TGCAGTGCTCGAACACGGACAGGGCCCCCCTACGAGCAGTACTTC. It specifies CSARTRTGPPYEQYF.

This clonotype was observed at least ten times. The rearrangement uses TRBV12-3 or TRBV12-4 and TRBJ2-1, with TRBD2 identical over 7 bases. V lost 5 bases to trimming and J lost 14 bases; unmatched junction nucleotides: 9. This CDR3 has 12 amino acids. The CDR3 DNA reads as TGTGCCAGCAGTCCCCAGGGAGGGATGAAGTTCTTC. Encoded protein: CASSPQGGMKFF.

In this sample, this clonotype turned up many times. This chain connects TRBV28 to TRBJ2-2; TRBD1 matches at 7 bases. Per the germline V gene, CDR1 is MDHEN and CDR2 is SYDVKM. V trimming: 7 bases; J trimming: 4 bases; junction bases outside the gene matches: 9. The CDR3 consists of 15 residues. The DNA for the CDR3 is TGTGCCAGCAACTACCTCCGGGACAGCACCGGGGAGCTGTTTTTT. Encoded protein: CASNYLRDSTGELFF.

This clonotype was detected a few times. This rearrangement joins TRBV19 to TRBJ1-3; D is possibly TRBD1 (5 bases). The CDR3 is 14 residues long. The V end lost 8 bases, the J end lost 2 bases, and 13 bases lay between the germline ends. CDR1 is LNHDA and CDR2 is SQIVND in the germline V gene (reference sequence). The CDR3 here is CASRRGSAGNTIYF. CDR3 DNA sequence: TGTGCCAGTCGGCGGGGGAGCGCTGGAAACACCATATATTTT. Full variable domain (rest looked up from reference TRBV19 and TRBJ1-3): DGGITQSPKYLFRKEGQNVTLSCEQNLNHDAMYWYRQDPGQGLRLIYYSQIVNDFQKGDIAEGYSVSREKKESFPLTVTSAQKNPTAFYLCASRRGSAGNTIYFGEGSWLTVV.

V and J are TRBV28 and TRBJ2-7; 10 nucleotides line up with TRBD1. Unmatched junction bases numbered 9, after V lost 5 bases and J lost 5 bases. Germline V gives CDR1 MDHEN, CDR2 SYDVKM. The CDR3 runs 15 residues. The CDR3 protein is CASSHSGQGDDEQYF. In DNA form, the CDR3 reads TGTGCCAGCAGTCATTCTGGACAGGGGGACGACGAGCAGTACTTC.

This clonotype was seen more than once but under ten times. CDR3 sequence reads: CASSFREPSYNEQFF. CDR3 DNA sequence: TGCGCCAGCAGCTTTCGGGAGCCCTCCTACAATGAGCAGTTCTTC. The chain joins TRBV5-1 to TRBJ2-1; possible D gene TRBD2, 6 bases. Looked up from germline, CDR1 is SGHRS and CDR2 is YFSETQ. Trimming pared 2 bases from V and 0 bases from J, leaving 9 bases between. This CDR3 spans 15 amino acids. The complete variable domain, with remaining parts taken from reference TRBV5-1 and TRBJ2-1, reads KAGVTQTPRYLIKTRGQQVTLSCSPISGHRSVSWYQQTPGQGLQFLFEYFSETQRNKGNFPGRFSGRQFSNSRSEMNVSTLELGDSALYLCASSFREPSYNEQFFGPGTRLTVL.

This clonotype was observed at least ten times. The V and J genes are TRBV18 and TRBJ1-3; D not certain. The CDR3 sequence is 14 residues long. V was shortened by 4 bases and J by 0 bases, with 7 bases between the two germline ends. Germline values: CDR1 KGHSH, CDR2 LQKENI. The CDR3 reads CASSQQSSGNTIYF. In DNA form, the CDR3 reads TGTGCCAGCTCACAACAGAGCTCTGGAAACACCATATATTTT. The full variable domain, with the rest looked up from reference TRBV18 and TRBJ1-3, is NAGVMQNPRHLVRRRGQEARLRCSPMKGHSHVYWYRQLPEEGLKFMVYLQKENIIDESGMPKERFSAEFPKEGPSILRIQQVVRGDSAAYFCASSQQSSGNTIYFGEGSWLTVV.

This clonotype was seen many times. The chain recombines TRBV27 with TRBJ2-7; D call uncertain. Germline V gene lookup returns CDR1 MNHEY and CDR2 SMNVEV (reference sequence). V gave up 4 bases and J gave up 4 bases, with 17 bases separating them. The length of the CDR3 is 15 residues. The CDR3, as DNA: TGTGCCAGCAGTTCCATCTTATGGGCCCCGTACGAGCAGTACTTC. Its translation is CASSSILWAPYEQYF.

V and J are TRBV20-1 and TRBJ1-5, with a possible D match to TRBD1 (6 bases). The CDR3 loop spans 14 amino acids. Germline CDR1 DFQATT, CDR2 SNEGSKA (reference sequence). Trimming removed 0 bases from V and 2 bases from J, with 8 bases in between. The CDR3 nucleotides are TGCAGTGCTAGAGAGGGGGGCGGCAATCAGCCCCAGCATTTT. It yields the protein CSAREGGGNQPQHF.

This sequence joins TRBV5-1 and TRBJ1-4; no clear D. Germline V gene lookup returns CDR1 SGHRS and CDR2 YFSETQ. CDR3 length: 15 residues. V was shortened by 4 bases and J by 4 bases, with 14 bases between the two germline ends. In DNA form, the CDR3 reads TGCGCCAGCAGCGAGGAGGCAGCTAGTAATGAAAAACTGTTTTTT. This codes for CASSEEAASNEKLFF. The entire variable domain, with the rest obtained from reference TRBV5-1 and TRBJ1-4, is as follows: KAGVTQTPRYLIKTRGQQVTLSCSPISGHRSVSWYQQTPGQGLQFLFEYFSETQRNKGNFPGRFSGRQFSNSRSEMNVSTLELGDSALYLCASSEEAASNEKLFFGSGTQLSVL.

This clonotype was seen a few times. This chain joins TRBV3-1 and TRBJ2-3; D is uncertain. V was cut by 5 bases and J by 6 bases, with 15 bases left in between. Germline V lookup: CDR1 LGHDT, CDR2 YNNKEL (reference sequence). The CDR3 has 14 amino acids. For the CDR3, the DNA is TGTGCCAGCAGCGTCCCGGCTGCCCTCGATACGCAGTATTTT. Translating gives CASSVPAALDTQYF.

This chain connects TRBV11-2 to TRBJ2-7; 9 nucleotides match TRBD1. The CDR3 covers 15 residues. CDR1 SGHAT and CDR2 FQNNGV come from the germline V gene. V trimming: 5 bases; J trimming: 5 bases; junction bases outside the gene matches: 10. In DNA, the CDR3 is TGTGCCAGCAGCAGATGGGACAGGGAAAGGGACGAGCAGTACTTC. This translates into CASSRWDRERDEQYF.

The rearrangement uses TRBV7-2 and TRBJ2-6; no reliable D call. The CDR3 length is 15 residues. V dropped 5 bases and J dropped 0 bases, with 8 bases sitting between them. Germline V gives CDR1 SGHTA, CDR2 FQGNSA. The CDR3 spells CASSKDISGANVLTF. The DNA for the CDR3 is TGTGCCAGCAGCAAAGACATCTCTGGGGCCAACGTCCTGACTTTC.

This clonotype has only a few counts. The chain is built from TRBV27 and TRBJ2-3; 7 nucleotides align to TRBD2. V dropped 5 bases and J dropped 8; count of bases not matched to a gene: 10. There are 14 residues in the CDR3. Germline V gives CDR1 MNHEY, CDR2 SMNVEV (reference sequence). Here the CDR3 reads CASSIGTPGGTQYF. The CDR3 DNA reads as TGTGCCAGCAGTATCGGGACTCCGGGGGGTACGCAGTATTTT.

This clonotype was seen repeatedly, ten times or more. The V call is TRBV9, the J call TRBJ2-7; 9 nucleotides align to TRBD1. Germline V gene sequence: CDR1 SGDLS, CDR2 YYNGEE. The length of the CDR3 is 14 residues. V shed 3 bases, J shed 3 bases, and the junction held 4 bases outside the gene matches. CDR3: CASSADRGFYEQYF. For the CDR3, the DNA is TGTGCCAGCAGCGCGGACAGGGGATTCTACGAGCAGTACTTC.

The rearrangement uses TRBV12-3 or TRBV12-4 and TRBJ1-2, with 7 positions matching TRBD1. V lost 8 bases to trimming and J lost 4 bases; unmatched junction nucleotides: 10. This CDR3 has 14 residues. For the CDR3, the DNA is TGTGCCAGCGCACCACAGGGGACTTCCTATGGCTACACCTTC. This encodes CASAPQGTSYGYTF.

The sample holds a few counts of this clonotype. The rearrangement joins TRBV18 to TRBJ2-1; D could derive from TRBD1 or TRBD2 (6 bases each). The length of the CDR3 is 13 residues. V was pared by 1 base and J by 10 bases, with 11 bases between. Germline CDR1 and CDR2: KGHSH and LQKENI. The CDR3 sequence is CASSPHREAEQFF. The CDR3, as DNA: TGTGCCAGCTCACCACACAGGGAGGCGGAGCAGTTCTTC.

This clonotype was seen repeatedly, ten times or more. V and J are TRBV7-3 and TRBJ2-3; D gene ambiguous. The CDR3 has 13 amino acids. The V end was cut by 2 bases, the J end by 6 bases, with 9 bases between. Germline lookup yields CDR1 SGHTA and CDR2 FQGTGA. The CDR3 region is CASSLSTLDTQYF. DNA of the CDR3: TGTGCCAGCAGCTTATCCACCCTGGATACGCAGTATTTT.

This clonotype turned up a few times. The chain is built from TRBV20-1 and TRBJ1-1, with unresolved D. V gave up 2 bases and J gave up 2 bases, with 9 bases separating them. Germline CDR1 is DFQATT and CDR2 is SNEGSKA (reference sequence). CDR3 length: 13 residues. The CDR3 nucleotides read TGCAGTGCTAGACCCAGGACCAACACTGAAGCTTTCTTT. Translation: CSARPRTNTEAFF.

This clonotype was seen many times. The chain employs TRBV6-1 and TRBJ2-7; no definite D call. This CDR3 has 12 residues. V gave up 8 bases and J gave up 2 bases, with 10 bases separating them. Germline V lookup: CDR1 MNHNS, CDR2 SASEGT. CDR3 protein: CASGENPYEQYF. Here the CDR3 DNA reads TGTGCCAGCGGGGAAAACCCCTACGAGCAGTACTTC.

This clonotype was detected ten times or more. This chain links TRBV5-1 with TRBJ2-7, with a possible D match to TRBD2 (5 bases). The CDR3 spans 13 residues. CDR1 and CDR2 from the germline V gene are SGHRS and YFSETQ. V lost 4 bases, J lost 6 bases, and 14 bases lay in between. The CDR3 loop is CASSPGGGREQYF. The CDR3 bases are TGCGCCAGCAGCCCCGGAGGAGGTCGCGAGCAGTACTTC.